This T cell receptor (beta chain) was sequenced for a study of cytotoxic CD8 clonotypes in ibrutinib-treated CLL. Study observations and caveats: Sustained-remission and progressing patients had different sampling times.

Of note for this clone: Its antigen is unidentified.

PBMCs that had been cryopreserved were the source of 2 to 2.5 micrograms of genomic DNA for TCR beta libraries. Trimming removed 5 bases from V and 1 base from J, with 9 bases in between. The CDR3 spans 13 residues. The germline V gene encodes CDR1 GTSNPN and CDR2 SVGIG (reference sequence). TCRdb's table, derived via immunoSEQ multiplex PCR, lists solely in-frame clones and lacks some. Among some 140,000 clones listed, under 95% were seen once. This receptor was taken from a human donor with chronic lymphocytic leukemia. This chain uses TRBV30 with TRBJ1-5, with D perhaps matching TRBD1 (6 bases). Sample: PBMCs, taken after 12 months of ibrutinib treatment. The CDR3 coding sequence is TGTGCCTGGGGGGACAACAGCAATCAGCCCCAGCATTTT. It translates to CAWGDNSNQPQHF.